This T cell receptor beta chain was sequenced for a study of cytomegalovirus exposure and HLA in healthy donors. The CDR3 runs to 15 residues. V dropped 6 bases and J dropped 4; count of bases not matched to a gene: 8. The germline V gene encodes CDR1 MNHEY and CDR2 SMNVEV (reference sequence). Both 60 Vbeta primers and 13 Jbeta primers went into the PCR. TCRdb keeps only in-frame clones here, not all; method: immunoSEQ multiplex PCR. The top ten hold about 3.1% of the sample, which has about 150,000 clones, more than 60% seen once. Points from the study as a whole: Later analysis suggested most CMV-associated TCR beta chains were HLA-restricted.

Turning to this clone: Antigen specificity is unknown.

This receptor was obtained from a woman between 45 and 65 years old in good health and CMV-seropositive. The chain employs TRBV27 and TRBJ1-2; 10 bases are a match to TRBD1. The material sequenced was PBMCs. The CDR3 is CASSAGTGDSYGYTF. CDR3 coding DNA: TGTGCCAGCAGCGCCGGGACAGGGGATTCCTATGGCTACACCTTC.